The 29 T cell receptor beta chains presented below share a single source sample, sequenced in a study of cytomegalovirus exposure and HLA in healthy donors. The PCR ran on 60 Vbeta and 13 Jbeta primers. Clones were sequenced by immunoSEQ multiplex PCR, and TCRdb holds only the in-frame ones, with some missing. The table shows 150,000 to 200,000 clones, with 65% to 80% occurring only once. Sequenced: PBMCs. The receptors derive from a woman in her forties or fifties in good health and CMV-seropositive.

The chain employs TRBV13 and TRBJ2-3; 12 nucleotides line up with TRBD2. Per the germline V gene, CDR1 is PRHDT and CDR2 is FYEKMQ (reference sequence). The CDR3 is made up of 16 amino acids. Trimming at V came to 4 bases and at J to 0 bases, leaving 2 bases not matched to a gene. The CDR3 region is CASSSLAGGSTDTQYF. DNA of the CDR3: TGTGCCAGCAGCTCACTAGCGGGGGGAAGCACAGATACGCAGTATTTT. Filled out from reference TRBV13 and TRBJ2-3, the complete variable domain reads AAGVIQSPRHLIKEKRETATLKCYPIPRHDTVYWYQQGPGQDPQFLISFYEKMQSDKGSIPDRFSAQQFSDYHSELNMSSLELGDSALYFCASSSLAGGSTDTQYFGPGTRLTVL.

The chain has TRBV28 and TRBJ2-7, with 12 bases aligning to TRBD2. Germline loops: CDR1 MDHEN, CDR2 SYDVKM. CDR3 length equals 15 residues. V was clipped by 6 bases and J by 2 bases; unmatched bases: 5. The CDR3 DNA is TGTGCCAGCAGAAGATCTAGCGGGGGGGCCTACGAGCAGTACTTC. Translated: CASRRSSGGAYEQYF.

The chain has TRBV29-1 and TRBJ1-1; tentative D call: TRBD1 (5 bases). This CDR3 comprises 12 residues. Trimming removed 7 bases at V and 3 bases at J, with 12 bases between. Per the germline V gene, CDR1 is SQVTM and CDR2 is ANQGSEA. The CDR3 loop is CSGRREHTEAFF. For the CDR3, the DNA is TGCAGCGGACGCAGGGAACACACTGAAGCTTTCTTT.

This clone appeared a single time. The chain carries TRBV19 and TRBJ1-5; D gene ambiguous. V was trimmed by 7 bases and J by 2 bases, leaving 18 bases between them. Looked up from germline, CDR1 is LNHDA and CDR2 is SQIVND (reference sequence). The CDR3 runs to 16 residues. The CDR3 DNA reads TGTGCCAGTACCCCGAGGATTGCGGTTGGCAATCAGCCCCAGCATTTT. Its translation is CASTPRIAVGNQPQHF.

This chain links TRBV10-1 with TRBJ1-2; 8 bases are a match to TRBD1. The length of the CDR3 is 11 residues. The germline CDR1 and CDR2 sequences are WNHNN and SYGVQD (reference sequence). J was trimmed by 12 bases and V by 7 bases; bases with no gene match: 7. The CDR3 sequence is CASTLTGAHTF. Written as DNA, the CDR3 is TGCGCCAGCACCTTGACAGGGGCCCACACCTTC.

In this sample, this clone turned up a few times. Other DNA sequences within the sample encode an identical CDR3. CDR3 sequence: CASSLDLNTEAFF. The CDR3 nucleotides are TGTGCCAGCAGCTTAGACTTGAACACTGAAGCTTTCTTT. V is TRBV11-2 and J is TRBJ1-1; no clear D. This CDR3 is built from 13 residues. The germline V gene has CDR1 SGHAT and CDR2 FQNNGV. The germline V and J ends were trimmed by 0 bases and 0 bases, with 2 bases remaining between them.

The V gene is TRBV29-1, the J gene TRBJ1-2; D unresolved. The CDR3 has 11 residues. V lost 2 bases, J lost 8 bases, and 9 bases lay in between. In germline, CDR1 is SQVTM, CDR2 ANQGSEA. This CDR3 is CSVEQASGYTF. Written as DNA, the CDR3 is TGCAGCGTTGAACAGGCCAGCGGCTACACCTTC.

The genes are TRBV20-1 and TRBJ1-2, with 7 bases identical to TRBD1. CDR3 length: 11 amino acids. The V gene's germline CDR1 is DFQATT and CDR2 SNEGSKA (reference sequence). V was clipped by 7 bases and J by 4 bases; unmatched bases: 3. CDR3: CSVRQGYGYTF. As DNA, the CDR3 is TGCAGTGTTCGACAGGGCTATGGCTACACCTTC.

The chain couples TRBV4-1 to TRBJ2-7; D is uncertain. From germline, CDR1 is MGHRA and CDR2 YSYEKL. V lost 0 bases and J lost 0, with 6 bases in between. The CDR3 extends over 14 amino acids. The CDR3 is CASSQDRGSYEQYF. The CDR3 DNA reads TGCGCCAGCAGCCAAGACAGAGGCTCCTACGAGCAGTACTTC.

Only a few counts were recorded for this clone. The chain joins TRBV6-1 to TRBJ2-1; 8 positions match TRBD2. V dropped 6 bases and J dropped 7; count of bases not matched to a gene: 8. CDR3 length: 14 amino acids. CDR1 MNHNS and CDR2 SASEGT come from the germline V gene. The CDR3 here is CASSPYSGGNEQFF. The DNA of the CDR3 is TGTGCCAGCAGCCCCTATTCGGGGGGGAATGAGCAGTTCTTC.

This chain joins TRBV18 and TRBJ1-3, with a tentative D call TRBD1 (5 bases). The CDR3 consists of 14 residues. CDR1 and CDR2 (germline): KGHSH, LQKENI. V was pared by 3 bases and J by 3 bases, with 9 bases between. CDR3 sequence reads: CASSPPGGGNTIYF. CDR3 nucleotide sequence: TGTGCCAGCTCACCCCCCGGGGGTGGAAACACCATATATTTT.

This chain joins TRBV7-3 and TRBJ2-2; 11 bases are shared with TRBD1. The length of the CDR3 is 16 residues. The germline CDR1 and CDR2 sequences are SGHTA and FQGTGA. V was pared by 5 bases and J by 5 bases, with 7 bases of the junction left unmatched. DNA for the CDR3: TGTGCCAGCAGCCTAAGGACAGGGGGCGATACCGGGGAGCTGTTTTTT. Translated, it gives CASSLRTGGDTGELFF.

This clone has a handful of counts. The chain has TRBV27 and TRBJ1-6; possibly TRBD1 for D (6 bases). Germline V gene sequence: CDR1 MNHEY, CDR2 SMNVEV (reference sequence). CDR3 length: 16 residues. Trimming shortened V by 5 bases and J by 0 bases, and 11 bases separated the two germline ends. The CDR3: CASSITGTSYNSPLHF. The CDR3 DNA is TGTGCCAGCAGTATCACAGGGACCTCCTATAATTCACCCCTCCACTTT.

The rearrangement uses TRBV5-6 and TRBJ1-1, with TRBD1 identical over 8 bases. The CDR3 loop spans 17 amino acids. The junction had 17 bases not matched to a gene; V was cut back by 5 bases and J by 5 bases. CDR1 is SGHDT and CDR2 is YYEEEE in the germline V gene. The CDR3 protein is CASSITGTGRLGTEAFF. For the CDR3, the DNA is TGTGCCAGCAGTATAACCGGGACAGGCCGTCTCGGAACTGAAGCTTTCTTT.

V gene TRBV10-3 combines with J gene TRBJ1-1, with D maybe TRBD1 (5 bases). Germline CDR1 reads ENHRY; CDR2 reads SYGVKD. V dropped 6 bases and J dropped 4 bases, with 12 bases sitting between them. There are 13 residues in the CDR3. Written as DNA, the CDR3 is TGTGCCATCAGGGTCGGGGGTTTCACTGAAGCTTTCTTT. Translating gives CAIRVGGFTEAFF.

This chain links TRBV7-9 with TRBJ1-5, with D unresolved. This CDR3 has 13 residues. The V and J ends lost 2 bases and 6 bases respectively, with 8 bases between them. Germline loops: CDR1 SEHNR, CDR2 FQNEAQ (reference sequence). This CDR3 is CASSLKDFQPQHF. The DNA of the CDR3 is TGTGCCAGCAGCTTAAAGGACTTTCAGCCCCAGCATTTT.

The chain carries TRBV5-1 and TRBJ1-2; TRBD1 might be the D (6 bases). The germline V gene encodes CDR1 SGHRS and CDR2 YFSETQ. The length of the CDR3 is 13 residues. The V end lost 4 bases, the J end lost 6 bases, and 13 bases lay between the germline ends. CDR3 bases: TGCGCCAGCAGCAGAGGAGGGGGGGATGGCTACACCTTC. Protein: CASSRGGGDGYTF.

In its sample, this clone was seen once. The V and J genes are TRBV5-1 and TRBJ1-2; 9 nucleotides align to TRBD1. CDR1 is SGHRS, CDR2 YFSETQ, per germline. The CDR3 consists of 15 residues. V lost 1 base to trimming and J lost 4 bases; unmatched junction nucleotides: 5. The CDR3: CASSLSGQGTYGYTF. CDR3 bases: TGCGCCAGCAGCTTGAGCGGACAGGGGACCTATGGCTACACCTTC.

The chain carries TRBV7-2 and TRBJ1-2, with 8 bases fitting TRBD1. CDR3 length: 15 residues. V was pared by 5 bases and J by 6 bases, with 11 bases of the junction left unmatched. Per germline, CDR1 SGHTA and CDR2 FQGNSA. In DNA, the CDR3 is TGTGCCAGCAGCAAACGGACAGGGTTGGTTGATGGCTACACCTTC. This sequence encodes CASSKRTGLVDGYTF.

This clone occurred a few times. V usage is TRBV7-9 and J usage is TRBJ2-7; 9 nucleotides match TRBD1. J was trimmed by 5 bases and V by 6 bases; bases with no gene match: 14. The germline gives CDR1 SEHNR, CDR2 FQNEAQ (reference sequence). The CDR3 runs to 16 residues. The CDR3 DNA sequence: TGTGCCAGCAGTCCTACGGCTCTTACAGGGGGCGACGAGCAGTACTTC. Protein: CASSPTALTGGDEQYF.

About this clone itself: Distinct nucleotide sequences in the sample also encode this CDR3. This chain joins TRBV19 and TRBJ1-1, with no clear D. CDR3 length equals 14 residues. Looked up from germline, CDR1 is LNHDA and CDR2 is SQIVND (reference sequence). V was trimmed by 3 bases and J by 0 bases, leaving 8 bases between them. CDR3 in amino acids: CASSMGQMNTEAFF. The CDR3 nucleotides are TGTGCCAGTAGTATGGGCCAGATGAACACTGAAGCTTTCTTT.

The rearrangement links TRBV7-8 to TRBJ2-6; the D gene is possibly TRBD1 (7 bases). V lost 3 bases to trimming and J lost 2 bases, with 11 bases between them. This CDR3 comprises 16 residues. CDR1 is SGHVS and CDR2 is FQNEAQ in the germline V gene. The CDR3 spells CASSLEGAAGANVLTF. As DNA, the CDR3 is TGTGCCAGCAGCTTGGAGGGGGCGGCTGGGGCCAACGTCCTGACTTTC.

This chain joins TRBV4-1 and TRBJ2-5, with 7 bases identical to TRBD1. J gave up 4 bases and V 4 bases, and 9 bases lay outside the gene matches. Germline-derived CDR1 and CDR2 are MGHRA and YSYEKL. This CDR3 is 15 amino acids long. The CDR3 coding sequence is TGCGCCAGCAGCCTAGGTCAAAAGGGGGCAGAGACCCAGTACTTC. It specifies CASSLGQKGAETQYF.

This clone was observed a few times. This chain connects TRBV30 to TRBJ1-2, with D possibly matching TRBD1 (5 bases). The V end lost 1 base, the J end lost 5 bases, and 14 bases lay between the germline ends. Germline CDR1 reads GTSNPN; CDR2 reads SVGIG (reference sequence). The CDR3 runs to 14 residues. In DNA form, the CDR3 reads TGTGCCTGGAGTGGGGCAGGGTCCCCGTATGGCTACACCTTC. Translation: CAWSGAGSPYGYTF.

The chain couples TRBV23-1 to TRBJ1-1; D possibly corresponds to TRBD1 (5 bases). TRBV23-1 is designated an ORF whose function remains uncertain. The CDR3 runs to 17 residues. The V end lost 5 bases, the J end lost 6 bases, and 25 bases lay between the germline ends. CDR3 protein: CASSGKRGKGALAEAFF. CDR3 sequence (DNA): TGCGCCAGCAGTGGAAAAAGGGGTAAAGGAGCGCTGGCTGAAGCTTTCTTT.

V gene TRBV19 combines with J gene TRBJ1-2; 8 bases are shared with TRBD1. Germline CDR1 is LNHDA and CDR2 is SQIVND (reference sequence). CDR3 length equals 13 residues. V shed 4 bases, J shed 8 bases, and the junction held 6 bases outside the gene matches. The CDR3 loop is CASSTRTGRGYTF. CDR3 nucleotides: TGTGCCAGTAGTACCCGGACAGGGAGGGGCTACACCTTC.

The chain has TRBV7-8 and TRBJ2-7, with 9 bases aligning to TRBD2. In germline, CDR1 is SGHVS, CDR2 FQNEAQ. This CDR3 is built from 13 residues. The V segment lost 6 bases and the J segment 7 bases; nucleotides outside the gene matches: 7. The CDR3 region is CASRGGGAEEQYF. In DNA, the CDR3 is TGTGCCAGCAGAGGCGGGGGGGCAGAGGAGCAGTACTTC.

V and J are TRBV6-5 and TRBJ1-1; TRBD1 is a possible D gene (5 bases). The CDR3 extends over 14 amino acids. Germline loops: CDR1 MNHEY, CDR2 SVGAGI. Trimming stripped 2 bases from V and 5 bases from J, with 12 bases between. CDR3 amino acids: CASSYTQGRTEAFF. The CDR3 DNA sequence: TGTGCCAGCAGTTACACTCAGGGTCGGACTGAAGCTTTCTTT.

The V and J genes are TRBV2 and TRBJ1-3; D gene unclear. The length of the CDR3 is 15 residues. V lost 2 bases to trimming and J lost 2 bases, with 10 bases between them. Germline V gives CDR1 SNHLY, CDR2 FYNNEI. The DNA for the CDR3 is TGTGCCAGCAGTGAAAGTGGTACTCCTGGAAACACCATATATTTT. This sequence encodes CASSESGTPGNTIYF.